The 13 T cell receptor beta chains in this list originate from one sample, sequenced in a study of blood T cells in healthy people across ages. Then a second PCR, running about 6 to 12 cycles, was carried out with a sample-barcoded 5' primer and a J-beta primer mix. A single record per CDR3 protein comes from TCRdb applying MiXCR to the 5' RACE reads. The sample includes 650,000 to 700,000 distinct CDR3 sequences, 52% of them seen just once. The sequenced sample consisted of blood. Receptors originate from a woman older than 75 in good health.

This chain joins TRBV2 and TRBJ2-5; tentative D call: TRBD1 (5 bases). Trimming cost V 8 bases and J 5 bases, with 12 bases left between them. The germline V gene has CDR1 SNHLY and CDR2 FYNNEI. CDR3 size: 12 residues. The CDR3 sequence: CASWAGMETQYF. For the CDR3, the DNA is TGTGCCAGCTGGGCAGGGATGGAGACCCAGTACTTC.

This clonotype was recorded at least ten times. This chain uses TRBV27 with TRBJ2-3; the D call may be TRBD1 or TRBD2 (5 bases each). CDR3 size: 15 residues. The V end lost 4 bases, the J end lost 0 bases, and 11 bases lay between the germline ends. Germline V gene lookup returns CDR1 MNHEY and CDR2 SMNVEV (reference sequence). The CDR3 DNA sequence: TGTGCCAGCAGTTATTTGGGGGTTAGCACAGATACGCAGTATTTT. This codes for CASSYLGVSTDTQYF.

The chain carries TRBV20-1 and TRBJ1-1, with 7 bases identical to TRBD1. Germline CDR1 is DFQATT and CDR2 is SNEGSKA (reference sequence). The CDR3 loop spans 15 amino acids. Trimming removed 5 bases from V and 0 bases from J; junction bases left unmatched: 9. The CDR3 protein is CSASYPTGLNTEAFF. CDR3 in DNA: TGCAGTGCTTCTTACCCGACAGGGTTGAACACTGAAGCTTTCTTT.

The V and J genes are TRBV6-2 or TRBV6-3 and TRBJ2-7, with a tentative D call TRBD1 (6 bases). The J call may be in error: the DNA end matches TRBJ2-4 better. The CDR3 is 17 residues long. Germline V gene lookup returns CDR1 MNHEY and CDR2 SVGEGT. The CDR3 loop is CASSYPTGQRKINIQYF. CDR3 nucleotide sequence: TGTGCCAGCAGTTACCCTACCGGACAGCGAAAAATCAACATTCAGTACTTC.

The rearrangement links TRBV5-1 to TRBJ1-2, with 9 bases that match TRBD1. After removal of 4 bases from V and 7 bases from J, the junction contained 11 bases not matched to a gene. The CDR3 has 15 residues. Germline assignment: CDR1 SGHRS and CDR2 YFSETQ. The CDR3 sequence: CASSPTGTGTGGYTF. DNA of the CDR3: TGCGCCAGCAGCCCCACCGGGACAGGGACAGGTGGCTACACCTTC.

This clonotype was observed once. The V call is TRBV12-3 or TRBV12-4, the J call TRBJ2-3; D not certain. V was clipped by 5 bases and J by 3 bases, with 9 bases between them. The CDR3 is made up of 13 amino acids. The CDR3 spells CASSRLRTDTQYF. The CDR3 coding sequence is TGTGCCAGCAGTAGACTGAGAACAGATACGCAGTATTTT.

This clonotype was seen a handful of times. This may come from a read error, since a much larger clone is one base off. This chain uses TRBV28 with TRBJ2-7; D unclear. V gave up 5 bases and J gave up 7 bases, with 12 bases separating them. The CDR3 totals 12 residues. Per the germline V gene, CDR1 is MDHEN and CDR2 is SYDVKM. The CDR3 coding sequence is TGTGCCAGCAGTGAGAGACGACTTGAGCAGTACTTC. Protein product: CASSERRLEQYF.

This clonotype has a single count. The CDR3 DNA follows: TGCGCCAGCAGCCACCCCTTTAAAGGGACGGGTGGCTATGGCTACACCTTC. Its translation is CASSHPFKGTGGYGYTF. The chain carries TRBV4-1 and TRBJ1-2; maybe TRBD1 (5 bases). The CDR3 totals 17 residues. Per the germline V gene, CDR1 is MGHRA and CDR2 is YSYEKL. Trimming took 3 bases from V and 4 from J, leaving 21 bases between them.

This clonotype was seen a handful of times. The V call is TRBV27, the J call TRBJ2-2; tentatively, D is TRBD1 (5 bases). V was shortened by 3 bases and J by 4 bases, with 9 bases between the two germline ends. The length of the CDR3 is 14 residues. The V gene's germline CDR1 is MNHEY and CDR2 SMNVEV (reference sequence). In DNA, the CDR3 is TGTGCCAGCAGTTTCGTTGGGGCCACCGGGGAGCTGTTTTTT. Its translation: CASSFVGATGELFF.

Worth noting for this clonotype: Being one base from a much bigger clone, this may be a read error. The chain employs TRBV27 and TRBJ2-5, with 7 nucleotides matching TRBD2. The V gene's germline CDR1 is MNHEY and CDR2 SMNVEV (reference sequence). The CDR3 sequence is 14 residues long. With 3 bases clipped from V and 11 bases from J, the junction kept 12 bases outside the gene matches. The CDR3 here is CASSLAGRVYVQYF. CDR3 DNA: TGTGCCAGCAGTTTGGCTGGGAGGGTATACGTGCAGTACTTC.

The table lists this clonotype with a count of one. The chain employs TRBV24-1 and TRBJ2-5, with unresolved D. V gave up 1 base and J gave up 3 bases, with 2 bases separating them. The CDR3 spans 12 residues. The germline CDR1 and CDR2 sequences are KGHDR and SFDVKD. The CDR3 loop is CATSDFEETQYF. The CDR3 DNA reads as TGTGCCACCAGTGATTTCGAAGAGACCCAGTACTTC.

The chain carries TRBV3-1 and TRBJ2-3; no firm D call. Trimming pared 5 bases from V and 5 bases from J, leaving 17 bases between. Germline CDR1 reads LGHDT; CDR2 reads YNNKEL (reference sequence). This CDR3 region has 15 residues. CDR3: CASSEQATPGDTQYF. The CDR3 DNA sequence: TGTGCCAGCAGCGAACAAGCAACCCCCGGAGATACGCAGTATTTT.

Remarks on this clonotype: A much larger clone lies one base from this, so it may be a read error. The chain has TRBV27 and TRBJ2-7, with 7 bases that match TRBD2. J gave up 3 bases and V 6 bases, and 8 bases lay outside the gene matches. The germline gives CDR1 MNHEY, CDR2 SMNVEV (reference sequence). This CDR3 region has 14 residues. This chain's CDR3 is CASRERREIYEQYF. CDR3 nucleotides: TGTGCCAGCAGGGAGCGGCGGGAGATCTACGAGCAGTACTTC.